This is a list of T cell receptor beta chains from one sample in a study of T cell repertoires in cytomegalovirus infection. In TCRdb, the reads were re-called with MiXCR into one record per CDR3 protein. The sample shows hundreds of thousands of distinct CDR3 sequences, roughly 29% of them seen only once. No antigens are known for them. The sample in question was cultured PBMCs, obtained from culture after CMV antigen stimulation. All receptors come from a human donor in good health (CMV status not recorded). Some clones in this sample may be carry-over from other donors' samples. CDR3s include the opening cysteine and the closing phenylalanine or tryptophan. Fields, in order: D gene, J gene, V gene, clone size, CDR3 protein, CDR3 DNA. A D gene is named only where the DNA matches it firmly. The listing skips clone size in some rows; elsewhere it reads once, few, many or a size class.

d_gene: -; j_gene: TRBJ2-7; v_gene: TRBV7-2; abundance: few; CDR3aa: CASSLGGSLSYEQYF; CDR3nt: TGTGCCAGCAGCTTAGGAGGATCCCTCTCCTACGAGCAGTACTTC
d_gene: -; j_gene: TRBJ1-3; v_gene: TRBV11-2; abundance: -; CDR3aa: CASSLDSLGNTIYF; CDR3nt: TGTGCCAGCAGCTTAGACAGTCTCGGAAACACCATATATTTT
d_gene: -; j_gene: TRBJ1-1; v_gene: TRBV7-8; abundance: few; CDR3aa: CASLRGEGLNTEAFF; CDR3nt: TGTGCCAGCCTAAGAGGAGAGGGGCTGAACACTGAAGCTTTCTTT
d_gene: -; j_gene: TRBJ2-6; v_gene: TRBV19; abundance: few; CDR3aa: CASSRGGGANVLTF; CDR3nt: TGTGCCAGTTCCAGGGGTGGTGGGGCCAACGTCCTGACTTTC
d_gene: TRBD1; j_gene: TRBJ2-7; v_gene: TRBV6-2/TRBV6-3; abundance: -; CDR3aa: CASSEPGQGLSYEQYF; CDR3nt: TGTGCCAGCAGTGAGCCCGGACAGGGGCTTTCTTACGAGCAGTACTTC
d_gene: -; j_gene: TRBJ1-6; v_gene: TRBV7-8; abundance: many; CDR3aa: CASSLLGRLIGSPLHF; CDR3nt: TGTGCCAGCAGCCTCCTAGGCAGGCTGATAGGTTCACCCCTCCACTTT
d_gene: -; j_gene: TRBJ2-7; v_gene: TRBV27; abundance: -; CDR3aa: CASSCVKLYEQYF; CDR3nt: TGTGCCAGCAGTTGTGTGAAACTCTACGAGCAGTACTTC
d_gene: -; j_gene: TRBJ2-3; v_gene: TRBV24-1; abundance: -; CDR3aa: CATSVRTLDTQYF; CDR3nt: TGTGCCACCAGTGTTAGGACACTGGATACGCAGTATTTT
d_gene: TRBD1; j_gene: TRBJ1-1; v_gene: TRBV12-3/TRBV12-4; abundance: many; CDR3aa: CASSPSETGEAEAFF; CDR3nt: TGTGCCAGCAGTCCCTCTGAGACAGGGGAAGCTGAAGCTTTCTTT
d_gene: -; j_gene: TRBJ2-3; v_gene: TRBV7-4; abundance: -; CDR3aa: CASSEETRGYF; CDR3nt: TGTGCCAGCAGCGAGGAGACGAGGGGTTATTTT
d_gene: TRBD1; j_gene: TRBJ1-4; v_gene: TRBV7-3; abundance: -; CDR3aa: CASSLTWDREGEKLFF; CDR3nt: TGTGCCAGCAGCTTAACGTGGGACAGGGAAGGTGAAAAACTGTTTTTT
d_gene: -; j_gene: TRBJ2-5; v_gene: TRBV24-1; abundance: few; CDR3aa: CATSDLADPRETQYF; CDR3nt: TGTGCCACCAGTGATTTGGCGGACCCGAGGGAGACCCAGTACTTC
d_gene: -; j_gene: TRBJ2-1; v_gene: TRBV6-1; abundance: few; CDR3aa: CASSEAGVDEQFF; CDR3nt: TGTGCCAGCAGTGAAGCGGGAGTTGATGAGCAGTTCTTC
d_gene: -; j_gene: TRBJ2-7; v_gene: TRBV6-5; abundance: few; CDR3aa: CASSRGNYEQYF; CDR3nt: TGTGCCAGCAGTAGAGGGAACTACGAGCAGTACTTC
d_gene: -; j_gene: TRBJ1-4; v_gene: TRBV12-3/TRBV12-4; abundance: few; CDR3aa: CASRDRQATNEKLFF; CDR3nt: TGTGCCAGCAGAGACCGACAAGCAACTAATGAAAAACTGTTTTTT
d_gene: -; j_gene: TRBJ1-6; v_gene: TRBV15; abundance: few; CDR3aa: CATSRVPNSPLHF; CDR3nt: TGTGCCACCAGCAGAGTACCGAATTCACCCCTCCACTTT
d_gene: -; j_gene: TRBJ1-2; v_gene: TRBV18; abundance: -; CDR3aa: CASSPDLGRTYGYTF; CDR3nt: TGTGCCAGCTCACCGGACCTGGGACGGACGTATGGCTACACCTTC
d_gene: -; j_gene: TRBJ2-7; v_gene: TRBV7-9; abundance: few; CDR3aa: CASSHPKPGTFSSYEQYF; CDR3nt: TGTGCCAGCAGCCACCCAAAACCGGGGACATTTAGCTCCTACGAGCAGTACTTC
d_gene: -; j_gene: TRBJ2-7; v_gene: TRBV6-1; abundance: -; CDR3aa: CASSDRWSADEQYF; CDR3nt: TGTGCCAGCAGTGACAGGTGGTCGGCGGACGAGCAGTACTTC
d_gene: -; j_gene: TRBJ2-7; v_gene: TRBV28; abundance: -; CDR3aa: CASSLPDNTYEQYF; CDR3nt: TGTGCCAGCAGCCTGCCTGACAATACCTACGAGCAGTACTTC
d_gene: TRBD2; j_gene: TRBJ2-1; v_gene: TRBV29-1; abundance: once; CDR3aa: CSVPGLAGGPGNEQFF; CDR3nt: TGCAGCGTCCCGGGACTAGCGGGAGGGCCGGGGAATGAGCAGTTCTTC
d_gene: TRBD1; j_gene: TRBJ1-5; v_gene: TRBV6-5; abundance: few; CDR3aa: CASSPDRGAGQPQHF; CDR3nt: TGTGCCAGCAGTCCCGACAGGGGAGCAGGTCAGCCCCAGCATTTT
d_gene: -; j_gene: TRBJ1-1; v_gene: TRBV6-1; abundance: few; CDR3aa: CASSEGRAEWKAFF; CDR3nt: TGTGCCAGCAGTGAAGGAAGGGCAGAATGGAAAGCTTTCTTT
d_gene: -; j_gene: TRBJ2-1; v_gene: TRBV5-1; abundance: -; CDR3aa: CASSLAVTTSWGYNEQFF; CDR3nt: TGCGCCAGCAGCTTGGCCGTCACCACGAGCTGGGGGTACAATGAGCAGTTCTTC
d_gene: TRBD1; j_gene: TRBJ2-7; v_gene: TRBV7-2; abundance: many; CDR3aa: CASSLVAGGYEQYF; CDR3nt: TGTGCCAGCAGCTTAGTTGCAGGGGGCTACGAGCAGTACTTC
d_gene: TRBD1; j_gene: TRBJ2-7; v_gene: TRBV12-3/TRBV12-4; abundance: few; CDR3aa: CASMTGVHEQYF; CDR3nt: TGTGCCAGCATGACAGGGGTCCACGAGCAGTACTTC
d_gene: TRBD1; j_gene: TRBJ1-1; v_gene: TRBV4-2; abundance: few; CDR3aa: CASSQAVDRGLSEAFF; CDR3nt: TGTGCCAGCAGCCAGGCGGTCGACAGGGGGCTTTCTGAAGCTTTCTTT
d_gene: -; j_gene: TRBJ1-2; v_gene: TRBV10-3; abundance: -; CDR3aa: CAISATDGRSGYTF; CDR3nt: TGTGCCATCAGCGCTACCGACGGACGCTCTGGCTACACCTTC
d_gene: -; j_gene: TRBJ2-5; v_gene: TRBV28; abundance: -; CDR3aa: CASTDRKTQYF; CDR3nt: TGTGCCAGCACCGACAGAAAGACCCAGTACTTC
d_gene: -; j_gene: TRBJ1-4; v_gene: TRBV18; abundance: -; CDR3aa: CASSRMDGPNEKLFF; CDR3nt: TGTGCCAGCTCCCGGATGGACGGTCCTAATGAAAAACTGTTTTTT
d_gene: TRBD1; j_gene: TRBJ2-6; v_gene: TRBV28; abundance: few; CDR3aa: CASSFPLGQGAAGANVLTF; CDR3nt: TGTGCCAGCAGTTTTCCCCTGGGACAGGGGGCGGCGGGGGCCAACGTCCTGACTTTC
d_gene: -; j_gene: TRBJ1-3; v_gene: TRBV11-1; abundance: many; CDR3aa: CASSSAGSASGNTIYF; CDR3nt: TGTGCCAGCAGCTCCGCAGGGAGCGCCTCTGGAAACACCATATATTTT
d_gene: -; j_gene: TRBJ1-2; v_gene: TRBV29-1; abundance: few; CDR3aa: CSVARDGGNGYTF; CDR3nt: TGCAGCGTAGCCAGGGACGGCGGGAATGGCTACACCTTC
d_gene: -; j_gene: TRBJ1-3; v_gene: TRBV20-1; abundance: -; CDR3aa: CSASLSVINGDTIYF; CDR3nt: TGCAGTGCTAGCCTCTCAGTGATCAACGGGGACACCATATATTTT
d_gene: -; j_gene: TRBJ2-1; v_gene: TRBV12-3/TRBV12-4; abundance: -; CDR3aa: CASRTDSNNEQFF; CDR3nt: TGTGCCAGCAGAACGGACTCAAACAATGAGCAGTTCTTC
d_gene: -; j_gene: TRBJ1-5; v_gene: TRBV12-3/TRBV12-4; abundance: few; CDR3aa: CASSPRGANQPQHF; CDR3nt: TGTGCCAGCAGTCCAAGGGGCGCCAATCAGCCCCAGCATTTT
d_gene: -; j_gene: TRBJ2-1; v_gene: TRBV11-2; abundance: -; CDR3aa: CASTPQGGTKQFF; CDR3nt: TGTGCCAGCACTCCTCAGGGAGGGACAAAGCAGTTCTTC
d_gene: TRBD1; j_gene: TRBJ2-3; v_gene: TRBV7-3; abundance: many; CDR3aa: CASSLTDRVTDTQYF; CDR3nt: TGTGCCAGCAGCTTAACCGACAGGGTCACAGATACGCAGTATTTT
d_gene: TRBD1; j_gene: TRBJ2-5; v_gene: TRBV6-5; abundance: many; CDR3aa: CASSYEGQGNRKTQYF; CDR3nt: TGTGCCAGCAGTTACGAGGGACAGGGCAATAGAAAGACCCAGTACTTC
d_gene: -; j_gene: TRBJ1-5; v_gene: TRBV7-2; abundance: -; CDR3aa: CASSNLAGIQPQHF; CDR3nt: TGTGCCAGCAGCAACCTGGCGGGGATTCAGCCCCAGCATTTT
d_gene: TRBD1; j_gene: TRBJ2-1; v_gene: TRBV12-3/TRBV12-4; abundance: once; CDR3aa: CASKQGAGYNEQFF; CDR3nt: TGTGCCAGTAAACAGGGGGCCGGGTACAATGAGCAGTTCTTC
d_gene: TRBD1; j_gene: TRBJ1-6; v_gene: TRBV28; abundance: -; CDR3aa: CASSLLQGSNSPLHF; CDR3nt: TGTGCCAGCAGTTTGCTACAGGGGTCTAATTCACCCCTCCACTTT
d_gene: -; j_gene: TRBJ2-7; v_gene: TRBV10-3; abundance: once; CDR3aa: CAISERGSSYEQYF; CDR3nt: TGTGCCATCAGTGAGAGGGGAAGCTCCTACGAGCAGTACTTC
d_gene: TRBD2; j_gene: TRBJ2-3; v_gene: TRBV30; abundance: few; CDR3aa: CAWSRLARGTDTQYF; CDR3nt: TGTGCCTGGAGTCGACTAGCGAGGGGCACAGATACGCAGTATTTT
d_gene: -; j_gene: TRBJ1-4; v_gene: TRBV6-4; abundance: -; CDR3aa: CASRRRILATNEKLFF; CDR3nt: TGTGCCAGCAGACGCCGGATTCTTGCAACTAATGAAAAACTGTTTTTT
d_gene: TRBD1; j_gene: TRBJ1-1; v_gene: TRBV11-2; abundance: many; CDR3aa: CASSLGPGTGGTEAFF; CDR3nt: TGTGCCAGCAGCTTAGGTCCCGGGACAGGGGGCACTGAAGCTTTCTTT
d_gene: TRBD2; j_gene: TRBJ2-5; v_gene: TRBV27; abundance: -; CDR3aa: CASSSLLAGGLSQYF; CDR3nt: TGTGCCAGCAGTTCCTTACTAGCGGGGGGGCTTTCCCAGTACTTC
d_gene: -; j_gene: TRBJ1-3; v_gene: TRBV29-1; abundance: -; CDR3aa: CSVTGTLSGNTIYF; CDR3nt: TGCAGCGTCACAGGGACCCTCTCTGGAAACACCATATATTTT
d_gene: TRBD2; j_gene: TRBJ2-7; v_gene: TRBV28; abundance: few; CDR3aa: CASSLIVRGSGRSYEQYF; CDR3nt: TGTGCCAGCAGTTTAATAGTTCGGGGTAGCGGGAGGTCCTACGAGCAGTACTTC
d_gene: TRBD1; j_gene: TRBJ1-4; v_gene: TRBV27; abundance: few; CDR3aa: CASSFTTGTGEKLFF; CDR3nt: TGTGCCAGCAGTTTTACGACAGGGACCGGAGAAAAACTGTTTTTT
d_gene: -; j_gene: TRBJ2-3; v_gene: TRBV2; abundance: -; CDR3aa: CASSWTVSTDTQYF; CDR3nt: TGTGCCAGCAGCTGGACAGTATCCACAGATACGCAGTATTTT
d_gene: TRBD1; j_gene: TRBJ1-3; v_gene: TRBV11-2; abundance: few; CDR3aa: CASSPGTAGNTIYF; CDR3nt: TGTGCCAGCAGCCCCGGGACAGCTGGAAACACCATATATTTT
d_gene: -; j_gene: TRBJ2-5; v_gene: TRBV7-3; abundance: few; CDR3aa: CASSLSGDRQTQYF; CDR3nt: TGTGCCAGCAGCCTCTCAGGGGATCGGCAGACCCAGTACTTC
d_gene: -; j_gene: TRBJ2-2; v_gene: TRBV28; abundance: few; CDR3aa: CASWGSARAGELFF; CDR3nt: TGTGCCAGCTGGGGGTCTGCAAGGGCCGGGGAGCTGTTTTTT
d_gene: -; j_gene: TRBJ2-7; v_gene: TRBV7-2; abundance: many; CDR3aa: CASSFQGSSYEQYF; CDR3nt: TGTGCCAGCAGCTTCCAGGGATCTTCCTACGAGCAGTACTTC
d_gene: -; j_gene: TRBJ1-2; v_gene: TRBV6-1; abundance: -; CDR3aa: CATQEGFGYTF; CDR3nt: TGTGCCACCCAGGAAGGGTTTGGCTACACCTTC
d_gene: TRBD1; j_gene: TRBJ1-6; v_gene: TRBV5-4; abundance: few; CDR3aa: CASSLGGQKNSPLHF; CDR3nt: TGTGCCAGCAGCTTGGGGGGACAGAAAAATTCACCCCTCCACTTT
d_gene: -; j_gene: TRBJ2-2; v_gene: TRBV28; abundance: few; CDR3aa: CASKGSGVSTGELFF; CDR3nt: TGTGCCAGCAAAGGATCAGGAGTCAGCACCGGGGAGCTGTTTTTT
d_gene: -; j_gene: TRBJ1-6; v_gene: TRBV7-3; abundance: -; CDR3aa: CASSLTQDSPLHF; CDR3nt: TGTGCCAGCAGCTTAACCCAAGATTCACCCCTCCACTTT